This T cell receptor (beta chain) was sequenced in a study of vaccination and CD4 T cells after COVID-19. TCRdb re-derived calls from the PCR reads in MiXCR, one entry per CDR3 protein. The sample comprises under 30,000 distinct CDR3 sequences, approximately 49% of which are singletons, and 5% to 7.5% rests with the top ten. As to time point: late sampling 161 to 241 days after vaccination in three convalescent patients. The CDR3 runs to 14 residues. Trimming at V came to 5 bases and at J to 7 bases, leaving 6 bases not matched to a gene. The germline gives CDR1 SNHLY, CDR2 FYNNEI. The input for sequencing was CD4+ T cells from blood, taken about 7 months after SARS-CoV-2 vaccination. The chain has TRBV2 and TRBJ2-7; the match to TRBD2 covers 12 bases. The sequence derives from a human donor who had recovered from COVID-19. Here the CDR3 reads CASSFGLAGKEQYF. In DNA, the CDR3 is TGTGCCAGCAGTTTCGGACTAGCGGGGAAGGAGCAGTACTTC.